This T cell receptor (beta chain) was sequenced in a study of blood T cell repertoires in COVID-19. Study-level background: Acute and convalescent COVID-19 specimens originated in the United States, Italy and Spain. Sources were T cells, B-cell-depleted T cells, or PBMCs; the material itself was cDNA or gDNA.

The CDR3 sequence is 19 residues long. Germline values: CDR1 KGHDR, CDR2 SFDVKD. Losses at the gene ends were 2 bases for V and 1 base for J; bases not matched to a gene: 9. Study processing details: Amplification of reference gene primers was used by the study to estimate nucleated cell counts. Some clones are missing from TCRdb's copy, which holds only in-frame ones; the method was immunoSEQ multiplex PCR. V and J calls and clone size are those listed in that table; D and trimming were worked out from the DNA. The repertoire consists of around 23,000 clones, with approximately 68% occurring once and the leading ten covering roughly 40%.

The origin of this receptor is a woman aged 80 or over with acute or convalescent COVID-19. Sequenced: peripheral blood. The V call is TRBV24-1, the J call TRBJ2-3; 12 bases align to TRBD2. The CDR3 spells CATSDSGTSGPSGTDTQYF. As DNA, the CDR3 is TGTGCCACCAGTGATTCCGGGACTAGCGGGCCCTCGGGCACAGATACGCAGTATTTT.